These 32 T cell receptor beta chains came from one sample sequenced in a study of T cell responses to AZD1222 COVID-19 vaccine. Measured with immunoSEQ multiplex PCR; TCRdb has only the in-frame clones, and not every one. The sample lists some 130,000 clones, roughly nine tenths occurring once. The specimen comprised peripheral blood, sampled on day 0 of AZD1222 vaccination. These receptors came from an adult in good health.

The chain couples TRBV30 to TRBJ2-7; 12 positions agree with TRBD1. CDR3 length equals 14 residues. Per germline, CDR1 GTSNPN and CDR2 SVGIG (reference sequence). Trimming at V came to 0 bases and at J to 6 bases, leaving 3 bases not matched to a gene. In nucleotides, the CDR3 is TGTGCCTGGAGTGTTAGGGACAGGGGGCGCGAGCAGTACTTC. It translates to CAWSVRDRGREQYF.

This clone appeared once. This chain links TRBV28 with TRBJ1-1; no firm D call. The V end lost 4 bases, the J end lost 6 bases, and 15 bases lay between the germline ends. Germline loops: CDR1 MDHEN, CDR2 SYDVKM. The CDR3 covers 14 residues. This chain's CDR3 is CASSSPAKVAEAFF. CDR3 bases: TGTGCCAGCAGTTCCCCCGCCAAAGTCGCTGAAGCTTTCTTT.

The rearrangement links TRBV7-9 to TRBJ1-2; possibly TRBD1 for D (5 bases). Germline CDR1 SEHNR, CDR2 FQNEAQ (reference sequence). The CDR3 is 15 residues long. Trimming shortened V by 5 bases and J by 6 bases, and 19 bases separated the two germline ends. CDR3 protein: CASSEGSGTLDGYTF. CDR3 coding DNA: TGTGCCAGCAGCGAAGGCTCCGGGACCCTCGATGGCTACACCTTC.

The genes are TRBV27 and TRBJ1-2; unclear D gene. CDR1 is MNHEY, CDR2 SMNVEV, per germline (reference sequence). Trimming stripped 5 bases from V and 7 bases from J, with 23 bases between. CDR3 size: 16 residues. The CDR3 spells CASSLLTGRGYIGYTF. CDR3 coding DNA: TGTGCCAGCAGTCTCTTAACGGGGAGAGGCTATATTGGCTACACCTTC.

CDR3 sequence (DNA): TGTGCCAGCAGCTTCGGCGCGGGGGGGCGCAACTACGAGCAGTACTTC. Its protein product is CASSFGAGGRNYEQYF. This chain uses TRBV5-6 with TRBJ2-7; 9 positions match TRBD2. V shed 2 bases, J shed 3 bases, and the junction held 9 bases outside the gene matches. Germline CDR1 is SGHDT and CDR2 is YYEEEE. The CDR3 is 16 residues long.

The J gene is TRBJ2-2, the V gene TRBV19; 8 nucleotides line up with TRBD2. CDR1 and CDR2 from the germline V gene are LNHDA and SQIVND (reference sequence). The CDR3 is 15 amino acids. The V and J ends lost 6 bases and 1 base, in that order; junction bases with no gene match: 4. This chain's CDR3 is CASSRTSRNTGELFF. CDR3 nucleotides: TGTGCCAGTAGCAGGACTAGCAGGAACACCGGGGAGCTGTTTTTT. The complete variable domain, with remaining parts taken from reference TRBV19 and TRBJ2-2, reads DGGITQSPKYLFRKEGQNVTLSCEQNLNHDAMYWYRQDPGQGLRLIYYSQIVNDFQKGDIAEGYSVSREKKESFPLTVTSAQKNPTAFYLCASSRTSRNTGELFFGEGSRLTVL.

This clone was counted once. The chain links TRBV18 to TRBJ1-4; D is ambiguous. The V and J ends lost 2 bases and 0 bases respectively, with 16 bases between them. The CDR3 loop spans 18 amino acids. CDR1 is KGHSH and CDR2 is LQKENI in the germline V gene. DNA for the CDR3: TGTGCCAGCTCACCAACCCCCGGACTGAGTGCAACTAATGAAAAACTGTTTTTT. Amino acid sequence: CASSPTPGLSATNEKLFF.

This chain links TRBV6-2 or TRBV6-3 with TRBJ2-7; possibly TRBD2 for D (6 bases). V lost 7 bases to trimming and J lost 5 bases, with 24 bases between them. CDR3 length equals 16 residues. Germline V CDR1 and CDR2: MNHEY, SVGEGT. The CDR3: CASNPMEGKRSNEQYF. As DNA, the CDR3 is TGTGCCAGCAACCCCATGGAGGGGAAAAGGTCGAACGAGCAGTACTTC.

There are a few counts of this clone. The chain joins TRBV3-1 (or the pseudogene TRBV3-2) to TRBJ2-3, with TRBD2 matching over 11 bases. With 4 bases clipped from V and 1 base from J, the junction kept 4 bases outside the gene matches. The CDR3 is 16 amino acids. CDR1 and CDR2 (germline): LGHDT, YNNKEL (reference sequence). The DNA of the CDR3 is TGTGCCAGCAGCCCCGTACTAGCGGGGGGCACAGATACGCAGTATTTT. This sequence encodes CASSPVLAGGTDTQYF.

V is TRBV27 and J is TRBJ2-7, with D possibly TRBD2 on 7 matching bases. Per germline, CDR1 MNHEY and CDR2 SMNVEV (reference sequence). This CDR3 comprises 16 residues. V lost 8 bases, J lost 2 bases, and 22 bases lay in between. CDR3 sequence: CASSPSIGGQAYEQYF. The CDR3 DNA is TGTGCCAGCTCCCCCTCCATCGGGGGGCAAGCCTACGAGCAGTACTTC.

A remark on this clone: Other DNA variants within this sample encode the same CDR3. V usage is TRBV7-2 and J usage is TRBJ1-5; tentatively, D is TRBD1 (6 bases). The CDR3 is 13 residues long. From germline, CDR1 is SGHTA and CDR2 FQGNSA. V was shortened by 2 bases and J by 7 bases, with 9 bases between the two germline ends. CDR3 sequence: CASSLTGNQPQHF. CDR3 bases: TGTGCCAGCAGCTTAACAGGGAACCAGCCCCAGCATTTT.

The DNA of the CDR3 is TGTGCCAGCAACTTACAGGGTGGGGAAGAGACCCAGTACTTC. Translation gives CASNLQGGEETQYF. V gene TRBV6-5 combines with J gene TRBJ2-5; D possibly corresponds to TRBD1 (6 bases). Looked up from germline, CDR1 is MNHEY and CDR2 is SVGAGI. Trimming took off 7 bases at V and 3 bases at J, with 15 bases between the two ends. CDR3 length equals 14 residues.

The V gene is TRBV28, the J gene TRBJ1-5; tentative D call: TRBD1 (6 bases). Deletions cut 1 base from V and 5 bases from J, with 15 bases between. The CDR3 loop spans 16 amino acids. CDR1 MDHEN and CDR2 SYDVKM come from the germline V gene. CDR3 in amino acids: CASSLSGVGADQPQHF. CDR3 in DNA: TGTGCCAGCAGTTTATCAGGGGTGGGGGCGGATCAGCCCCAGCATTTT. Full variable domain (rest looked up from reference TRBV28 and TRBJ1-5): DVKVTQSSRYLVKRTGEKVFLECVQDMDHENMFWYRQDPGLGLRLIYFSYDVKMKEKGDIPEGYSVSREKKERFSLILESASTNQTSMYLCASSLSGVGADQPQHFGDGTRLSIL.

The V gene is TRBV9, the J gene TRBJ1-1, with D possibly matching TRBD1 (6 bases). Germline CDR1 and CDR2: SGDLS and YYNGEE. V was trimmed by 4 bases and J by 4 bases, leaving 23 bases between them. The CDR3 spans 17 residues. The CDR3, as DNA: TGTGCCAGCAGCCCCCAGCCGGGACACCACGCAGGCACTGAAGCTTTCTTT. Protein product: CASSPQPGHHAGTEAFF.

The genes are TRBV4-2 and TRBJ1-3; the D is unclear. The CDR3 loop spans 16 amino acids. In germline, CDR1 is LGHNA, CDR2 YNFKEQ. Trimming cost V 0 bases and J 3 bases, with 12 bases left between them. The CDR3 DNA is TGTGCCAGCAGCCAAGAGCGACCTGGCTATGGAAACACCATATATTTT. Translating it yields CASSQERPGYGNTIYF.

This clone was recorded only once. The chain recombines TRBV15 with TRBJ2-6, with D perhaps TRBD1 or TRBD2 (5 bases each). This CDR3 region has 20 residues. CDR1 and CDR2 from the germline V gene are LNHNV and YYDKDF (reference sequence). With 8 bases removed from V and 0 bases from J, the gap between germline ends came to 26 bases. DNA of the CDR3: TGTGCCACCTGGGACCCCGCTAATGTAGTAGGCCACTCTGGGGCCAACGTCCTGACTTTC. This sequence encodes CATWDPANVVGHSGANVLTF.

The chain joins TRBV6-5 to TRBJ1-2; D is perhaps TRBD1 (5 bases). Per the germline V gene, CDR1 is MNHEY and CDR2 is SVGAGI. The length of the CDR3 is 13 residues. V dropped 2 bases and J dropped 8 bases, with 12 bases sitting between them. The CDR3 DNA sequence: TGTGCCAGCAGTTACGGTTCCTGGGGGGGCTACACCTTC. Translating it yields CASSYGSWGGYTF.

This rearrangement joins TRBV5-8 to TRBJ2-5; D may correspond to TRBD1 or TRBD2 (6 bases each). Trimming removed 4 bases at V and 1 base at J, with 17 bases between. CDR3 length: 16 residues. The germline gives CDR1 SGHTS, CDR2 YDEGEE. The CDR3 DNA reads TGTGCCAGCAGCATCGGACAAGGGGGGATCCAAGAGACCCAGTACTTC. This gives the protein CASSIGQGGIQETQYF.

This clone has only one observation. This chain connects TRBV5-4 to TRBJ2-1, with TRBD2 matching over 7 bases. The J segment lost 7 bases and the V segment lost 1 base, leaving 2 bases of the junction unmatched. Germline CDR1 reads SGHNT; CDR2 reads YYREEE (reference sequence). The CDR3 contains 13 residues. This CDR3 reads CASSLTGGNEQFF. In DNA form, the CDR3 reads TGTGCCAGCAGCTTGACGGGGGGAAATGAGCAGTTCTTC. Drawing the rest from reference TRBV5-4 and TRBJ2-1, the complete variable domain is ETGVTQSPTHLIKTRGQQVTLRCSSQSGHNTVSWYQQALGQGPQFIFQYYREEENGRGNFPPRFSGLQFPNYSSELNVNALELDDSALYLCASSLTGGNEQFFGPGTRLTVL.

The V and J genes are TRBV9 and TRBJ1-3; D gene unclear. V was clipped by 2 bases and J by 0 bases, with 3 bases between them. The CDR3 totals 13 residues. Germline V CDR1 and CDR2: SGDLS, YYNGEE. The CDR3 spells CASSVGSGNTIYF. CDR3 sequence (DNA): TGTGCCAGCAGCGTTGGCTCTGGAAACACCATATATTTT.

This clone was recorded a few times. The genes are TRBV6-6 and TRBJ1-1, with TRBD1 identical over 7 bases. V dropped 6 bases and J dropped 2; count of bases not matched to a gene: 6. This CDR3 spans 14 amino acids. The germline V gene has CDR1 MNHNY and CDR2 SVGAGI (reference sequence). CDR3 sequence (DNA): TGTGCCAGCAGGGGACAGAACTCCAACACTGAAGCTTTCTTT. It is translated as CASRGQNSNTEAFF.

This clone occurred a few times. This sequence joins TRBV25-1 and TRBJ2-7; 12 bases line up with TRBD2. V dropped 3 bases and J dropped 3; count of bases not matched to a gene: 3. The CDR3 is made up of 15 amino acids. Germline V gives CDR1 MGHDK, CDR2 SYGVNS. This CDR3 reads CASSEAGLAGYEQYF. Written as DNA, the CDR3 is TGTGCCAGCAGTGAGGCGGGACTAGCGGGCTACGAGCAGTACTTC.

The chain combines TRBV7-9 with TRBJ1-1; the D is unclear. Germline lookup yields CDR1 SEHNR and CDR2 FQNEAQ (reference sequence). Trimming shortened V by 5 bases and J by 1 base, and 11 bases separated the two germline ends. The CDR3 length is 14 residues. CDR3 protein: CASSPGYRNTEAFF. Here the CDR3 DNA reads TGTGCCAGCAGCCCCGGTTATAGGAACACTGAAGCTTTCTTT.

The chain combines TRBV2 with TRBJ1-2, with 11 bases fitting TRBD1. The CDR3 length is 15 residues. Unmatched junction bases numbered 2, after V lost 4 bases and J lost 1 base. Germline V gene data show CDR1 as SNHLY and CDR2 as FYNNEI. The CDR3: CASSAGQGDNYGYTF. CDR3 DNA: TGTGCCAGCAGTGCGGGACAGGGGGATAACTATGGCTACACCTTC.

V is TRBV28 and J is TRBJ1-2; 9 bases line up with TRBD1. This CDR3 has 14 amino acids. Germline trimming cut 5 bases from V and 4 bases from J; bases unmatched to any gene: 5. Germline CDR1 and CDR2: MDHEN and SYDVKM. CDR3 DNA: TGTGCCAGCAGTCCCGGGACAGGGAGCTATGGCTACACCTTC. Its protein is CASSPGTGSYGYTF.

V and J are TRBV7-2 and TRBJ2-3; D remains unclear. CDR3 length equals 15 residues. CDR1 SGHTA and CDR2 FQGNSA come from the germline V gene. Trimming left V 4 bases short and J 2 bases short, with 13 bases between. CDR3 nucleotides: TGTGCCAGCAGCTCCAGAACATCCCTCACAGATACGCAGTATTTT. It yields the protein CASSSRTSLTDTQYF.

V and J are TRBV19 and TRBJ2-1; the match to TRBD2 covers 13 bases. Germline V gene lookup returns CDR1 LNHDA and CDR2 SQIVND (reference sequence). CDR3 size: 18 residues. With 5 bases clipped from V and 2 bases from J, the junction kept 9 bases outside the gene matches. For the CDR3, the DNA is TGTGCCAGTAGTCCAAAGGGACTAGCGGGGCCTCCCTACAATGAGCAGTTCTTC. Protein sequence: CASSPKGLAGPPYNEQFF.

The J gene is TRBJ2-1, the V gene TRBV5-1; D might be TRBD1 or TRBD2, each matching 5 bases. V dropped 4 bases and J dropped 0 bases, with 11 bases sitting between them. From germline, CDR1 is SGHRS and CDR2 YFSETQ. The CDR3 extends over 15 amino acids. CDR3 in amino acids: CASSPGTPSYNEQFF. The DNA for the CDR3 is TGCGCCAGCAGCCCCGGGACCCCCTCCTACAATGAGCAGTTCTTC.

The chain employs TRBV10-3 and TRBJ1-1, with no clear D. CDR3 length: 14 amino acids. V lost 7 bases to trimming and J lost 4 bases, with 16 bases between them. Looked up from germline, CDR1 is ENHRY and CDR2 is SYGVKD. In DNA form, the CDR3 reads TGTGCCATCATGCAAACCTACGGAGGCACTGAAGCTTTCTTT. As protein: CAIMQTYGGTEAFF.

The CDR3 DNA is TGTGCCAGCAGCAAAGAATTGGACAGGGGCACTGAAGCTTTCTTT. Its translation is CASSKELDRGTEAFF. The chain has TRBV21-1 and TRBJ1-1; the listed D gene, TRBD1, was not tested against the DNA. TRBV21-1 corresponds to a pseudogene. This CDR3 has 15 amino acids.

This clone was seen a few times. The chain uses TRBV7-2 and TRBJ1-5; D is undetermined. CDR1 SGHTA and CDR2 FQGNSA come from the germline V gene. The CDR3 extends over 12 amino acids. The V end lost 5 bases, the J end lost 4 bases, and 6 bases lay between the germline ends. The CDR3 DNA is TGTGCCAGCAGCATATATAATCAGCCCCAGCATTTT. Translated, it gives CASSIYNQPQHF. Complete variable domain (other parts from reference TRBV7-2 and TRBJ1-5): GAGVSQSPSNKVTEKGKDVELRCDPISGHTALYWYRQSLGQGLEFLIYFQGNSAPDKSGLPSDRFSAERTGGSVSTLTIQRTQQEDSAVYLCASSIYNQPQHFGDGTRLSIL.

The chain joins TRBV28 to TRBJ1-2; D call uncertain. The germline V and J ends were trimmed by 2 bases and 3 bases, with 10 bases remaining between them. CDR3 length equals 14 residues. CDR1 and CDR2 (germline): MDHEN, SYDVKM. Written as DNA, the CDR3 is TGTGCCAGCAGTTTAGGAGGACGGTACTATGGCTACACCTTC. Its protein product is CASSLGGRYYGYTF.